This T cell receptor beta chain was captured by sequencing in a study of human T cells and chemical hapten exposure. This clonotype was counted between two and nine times. Using its own MiXCR run on the RACE reads, TCRdb lists one record per CDR3 protein. The table lists about 170,000 distinct CDR3 sequences, 28% of them singletons. Trimming stripped 5 bases from V and 5 bases from J, with 9 bases between. Germline lookup yields CDR1 SGHTA and CDR2 FQGNSA. The CDR3 has 12 amino acids. Time point here: patch test 3, about 24 weeks after DPC sensitization. Regarding treatment: therapeutic diphenylcyclopropenone sensitization with weekly scalp DPC.

The chain is built from TRBV7-2 and TRBJ1-1; unclear D gene. The sample in question was whole blood, obtained in connection with sensitization to the hapten diphenylcyclopropenone (DPC). The clonotype comes from a woman aged 18-29 years with alopecia areata. Some clones in this sample may be carry-over from other donors' samples. CDR3 amino acids: CASSKVGTEAFF. CDR3 DNA: TGTGCCAGCAGCAAAGTTGGAACTGAAGCTTTCTTT. Variable domain in full (rest from reference TRBV7-2 and TRBJ1-1): GAGVSQSPSNKVTEKGKDVELRCDPISGHTALYWYRQSLGQGLEFLIYFQGNSAPDKSGLPSDRFSAERTGGSVSTLTIQRTQQEDSAVYLCASSKVGTEAFFGQGTRLTVV.